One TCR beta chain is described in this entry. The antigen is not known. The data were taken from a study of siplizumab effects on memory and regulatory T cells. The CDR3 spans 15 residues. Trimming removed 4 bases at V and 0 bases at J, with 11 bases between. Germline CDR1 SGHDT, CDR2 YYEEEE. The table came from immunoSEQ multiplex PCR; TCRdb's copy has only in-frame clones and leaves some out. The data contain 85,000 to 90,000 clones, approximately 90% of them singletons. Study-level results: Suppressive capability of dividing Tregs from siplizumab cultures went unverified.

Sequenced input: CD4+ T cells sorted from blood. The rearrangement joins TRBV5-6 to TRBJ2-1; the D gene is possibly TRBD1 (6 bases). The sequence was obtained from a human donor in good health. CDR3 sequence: CASSTGQSSYNEQFF. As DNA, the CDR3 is TGTGCCAGCAGCACAGGACAGAGCTCCTACAATGAGCAGTTCTTC.